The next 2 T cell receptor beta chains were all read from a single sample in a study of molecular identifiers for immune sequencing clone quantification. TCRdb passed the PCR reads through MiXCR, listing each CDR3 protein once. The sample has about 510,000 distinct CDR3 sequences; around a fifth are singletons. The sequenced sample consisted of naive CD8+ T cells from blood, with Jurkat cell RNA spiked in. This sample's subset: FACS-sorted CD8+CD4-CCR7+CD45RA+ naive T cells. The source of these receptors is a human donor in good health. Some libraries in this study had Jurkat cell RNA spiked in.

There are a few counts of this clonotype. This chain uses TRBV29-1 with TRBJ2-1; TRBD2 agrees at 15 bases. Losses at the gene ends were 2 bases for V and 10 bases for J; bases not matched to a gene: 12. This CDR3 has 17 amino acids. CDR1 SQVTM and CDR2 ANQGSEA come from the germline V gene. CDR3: CSVERGLAGGIGREQFF. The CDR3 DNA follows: TGCAGCGTTGAAAGGGGACTAGCGGGAGGAATAGGGCGGGAGCAGTTCTTC.

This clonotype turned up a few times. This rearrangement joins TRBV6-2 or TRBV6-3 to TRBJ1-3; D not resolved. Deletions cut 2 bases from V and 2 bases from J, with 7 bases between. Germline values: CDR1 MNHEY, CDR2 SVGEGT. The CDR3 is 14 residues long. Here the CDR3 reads CASSYEFPGNTIYF. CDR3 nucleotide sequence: TGTGCCAGCAGTTACGAGTTTCCTGGAAACACCATATATTTT.